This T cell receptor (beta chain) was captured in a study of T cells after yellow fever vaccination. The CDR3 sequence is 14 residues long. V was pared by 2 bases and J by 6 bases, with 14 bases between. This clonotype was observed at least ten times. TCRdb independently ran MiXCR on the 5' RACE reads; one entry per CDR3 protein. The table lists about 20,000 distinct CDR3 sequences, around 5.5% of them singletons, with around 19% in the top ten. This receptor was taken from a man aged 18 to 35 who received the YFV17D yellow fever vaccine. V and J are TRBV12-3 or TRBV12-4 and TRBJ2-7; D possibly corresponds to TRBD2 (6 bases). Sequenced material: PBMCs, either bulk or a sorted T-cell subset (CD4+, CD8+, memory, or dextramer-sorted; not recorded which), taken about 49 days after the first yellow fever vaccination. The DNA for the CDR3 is TGTGCCAGCAGTTTAAGGCAGGGTAGCGGCGAGCAGTACTTC. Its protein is CASSLRQGSGEQYF.